This TCR beta chain was sequenced for a study of blood T cell repertoires in COVID-19. Looking at the study overall: PBMCs, B-cell-depleted T cells, or T cells provided the cDNA or gDNA that made up the material.

With 5 bases removed from V and 10 bases from J, the gap between germline ends came to 15 bases. From germline, CDR1 is SEHNR and CDR2 FQNEAQ (reference sequence). The CDR3 sequence is 14 residues long. Method: immunoSEQ multiplex PCR; TCRdb's copy keeps in-frame clones and lacks some. This table has a few hundred thousand clones, 89% appearing once. The V call is TRBV7-9, the J call TRBJ1-6; no clear D gene. The TCR sequence derives from a woman between 40 and 50 years old who had recovered from COVID-19. The sequencing sample was made of PBMCs or T cells enriched from blood (not recorded which). CDR3 region: CASSADSPPSPLHF. The CDR3 bases are TGTGCCAGCAGCGCGGATTCACCCCCATCACCCCTCCACTTT.